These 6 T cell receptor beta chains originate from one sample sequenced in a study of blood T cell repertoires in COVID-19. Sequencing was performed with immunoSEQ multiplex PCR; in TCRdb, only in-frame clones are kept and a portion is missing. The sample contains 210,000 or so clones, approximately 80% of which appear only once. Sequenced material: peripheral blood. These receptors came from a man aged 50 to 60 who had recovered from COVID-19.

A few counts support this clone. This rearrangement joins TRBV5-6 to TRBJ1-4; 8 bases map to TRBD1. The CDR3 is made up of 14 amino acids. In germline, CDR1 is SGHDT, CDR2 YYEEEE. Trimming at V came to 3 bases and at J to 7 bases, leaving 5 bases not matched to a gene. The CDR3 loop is CASSSDRAVEKLFF. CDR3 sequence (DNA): TGTGCCAGCAGCTCGGACAGGGCGGTTGAAAAACTGTTTTTT.

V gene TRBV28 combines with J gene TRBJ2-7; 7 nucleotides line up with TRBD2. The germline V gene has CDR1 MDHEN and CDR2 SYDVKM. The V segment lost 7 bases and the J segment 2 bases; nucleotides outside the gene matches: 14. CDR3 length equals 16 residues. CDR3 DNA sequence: TGTGCCAGCATCCCCGGCGCGGCGGGAGATCCCTACGAGCAGTACTTC. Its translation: CASIPGAAGDPYEQYF.

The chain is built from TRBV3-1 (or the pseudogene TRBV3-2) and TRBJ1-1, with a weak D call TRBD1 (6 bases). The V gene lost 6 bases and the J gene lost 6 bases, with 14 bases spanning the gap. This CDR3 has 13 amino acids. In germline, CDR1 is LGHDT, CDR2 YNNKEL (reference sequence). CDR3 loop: CASRPGQTSEAFF. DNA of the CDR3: TGTGCCAGCAGGCCGGGACAAACATCTGAAGCTTTCTTT.

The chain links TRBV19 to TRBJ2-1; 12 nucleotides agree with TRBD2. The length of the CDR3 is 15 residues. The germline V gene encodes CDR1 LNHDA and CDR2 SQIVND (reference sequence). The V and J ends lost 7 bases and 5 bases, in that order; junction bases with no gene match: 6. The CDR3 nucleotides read TGTGCCAGTAATCAACTAGCGGGAGGTCACAATGAGCAGTTCTTC. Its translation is CASNQLAGGHNEQFF.

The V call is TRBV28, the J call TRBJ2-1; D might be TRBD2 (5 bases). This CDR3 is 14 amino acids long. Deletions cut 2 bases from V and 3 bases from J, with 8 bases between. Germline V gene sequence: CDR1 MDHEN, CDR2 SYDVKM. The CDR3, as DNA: TGTGCCAGCAGTTTAGCCGGGATCTACAATGAGCAGTTCTTC. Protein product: CASSLAGIYNEQFF.

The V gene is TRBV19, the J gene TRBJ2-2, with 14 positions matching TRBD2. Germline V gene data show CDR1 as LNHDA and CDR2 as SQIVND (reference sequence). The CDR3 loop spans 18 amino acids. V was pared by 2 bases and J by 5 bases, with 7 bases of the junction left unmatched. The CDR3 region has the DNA TGTGCCAGTAGTATACTACTCGGACTAGCGGGAGGAACCGGGGAGCTGTTTTTT. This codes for CASSILLGLAGGTGELFF.